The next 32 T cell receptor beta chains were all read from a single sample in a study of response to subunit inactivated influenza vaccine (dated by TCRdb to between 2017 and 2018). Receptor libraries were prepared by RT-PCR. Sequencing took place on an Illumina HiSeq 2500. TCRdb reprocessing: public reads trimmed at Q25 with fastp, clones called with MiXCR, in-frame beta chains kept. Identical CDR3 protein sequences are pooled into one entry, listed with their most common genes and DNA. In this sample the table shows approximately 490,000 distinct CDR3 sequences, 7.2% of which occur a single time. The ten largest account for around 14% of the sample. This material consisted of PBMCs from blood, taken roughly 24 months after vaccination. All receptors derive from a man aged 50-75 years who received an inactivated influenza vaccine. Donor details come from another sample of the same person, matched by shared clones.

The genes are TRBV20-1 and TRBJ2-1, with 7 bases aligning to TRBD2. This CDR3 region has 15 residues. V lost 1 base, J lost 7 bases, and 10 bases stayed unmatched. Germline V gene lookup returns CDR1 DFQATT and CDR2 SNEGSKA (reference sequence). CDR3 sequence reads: CSARARAGFDNEQFF. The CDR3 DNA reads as TGCAGTGCTAGAGCCCGAGCGGGATTCGATAATGAGCAGTTCTTC.

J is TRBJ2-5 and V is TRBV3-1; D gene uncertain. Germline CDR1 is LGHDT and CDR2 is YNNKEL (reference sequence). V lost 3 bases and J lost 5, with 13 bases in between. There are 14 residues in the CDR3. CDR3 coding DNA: TGTGCCAGCAGCCACCCACGGACCGGGGAGACCCAGTACTTC. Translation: CASSHPRTGETQYF.

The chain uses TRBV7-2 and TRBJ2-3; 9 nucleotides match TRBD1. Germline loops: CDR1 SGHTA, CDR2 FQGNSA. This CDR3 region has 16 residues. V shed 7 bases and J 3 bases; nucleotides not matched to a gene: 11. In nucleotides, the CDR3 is TGTGCCAGCACCCGTAATCTTGGGACAGGGACAGATACGCAGTATTTT. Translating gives CASTRNLGTGTDTQYF.

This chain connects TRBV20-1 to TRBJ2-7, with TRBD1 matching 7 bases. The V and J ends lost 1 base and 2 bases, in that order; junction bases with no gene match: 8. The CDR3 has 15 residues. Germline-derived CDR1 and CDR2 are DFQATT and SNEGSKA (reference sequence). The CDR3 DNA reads TGCAGTGCTAGAGGGACGGGACAGCAAACCTACGAGCAGTACTTC. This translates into CSARGTGQQTYEQYF.

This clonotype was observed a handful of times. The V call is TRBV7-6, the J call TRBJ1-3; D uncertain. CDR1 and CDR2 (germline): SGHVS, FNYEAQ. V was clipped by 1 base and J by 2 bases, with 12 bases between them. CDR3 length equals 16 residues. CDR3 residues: CASSLGFPTPGNTIYF. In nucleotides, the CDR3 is TGTGCCAGCAGCTTAGGGTTCCCTACCCCTGGAAACACCATATATTTT.

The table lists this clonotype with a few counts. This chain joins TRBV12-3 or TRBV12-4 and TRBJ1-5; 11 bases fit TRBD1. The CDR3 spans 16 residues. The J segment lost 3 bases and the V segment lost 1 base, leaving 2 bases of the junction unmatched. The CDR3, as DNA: TGTGCCAGCAGTTTAGGGGACAGGGGGTACAATCAGCCCCAGCATTTT. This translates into CASSLGDRGYNQPQHF.

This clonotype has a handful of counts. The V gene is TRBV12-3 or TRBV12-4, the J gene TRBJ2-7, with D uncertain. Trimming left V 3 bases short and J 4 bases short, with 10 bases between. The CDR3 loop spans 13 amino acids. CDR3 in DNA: TGTGCCAGCAGTTTTGAACTTCCTTACGAGCAGTACTTC. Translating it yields CASSFELPYEQYF.

Written as DNA, the CDR3 is TGTGCCAGCAGCTTAACTAGCGGGTTTTACAATGAGCAGTTCTTC. This codes for CASSLTSGFYNEQFF. The chain carries TRBV11-1 and TRBJ2-1, with 9 positions matching TRBD2. CDR1 SGHAT and CDR2 FQDESV come from the germline V gene (reference sequence). This CDR3 has 15 amino acids. The trim removed 2 bases at V and 4 bases at J, leaving 3 bases unmatched.

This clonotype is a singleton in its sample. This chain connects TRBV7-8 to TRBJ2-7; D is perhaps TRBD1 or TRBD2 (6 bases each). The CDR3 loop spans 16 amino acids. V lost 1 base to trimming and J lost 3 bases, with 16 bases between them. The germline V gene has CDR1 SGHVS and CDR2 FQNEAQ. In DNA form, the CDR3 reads TGTGCCAGCAGCTTAGAGGGGGGCAGGTTACACTACGAGCAGTACTTC. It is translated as CASSLEGGRLHYEQYF.

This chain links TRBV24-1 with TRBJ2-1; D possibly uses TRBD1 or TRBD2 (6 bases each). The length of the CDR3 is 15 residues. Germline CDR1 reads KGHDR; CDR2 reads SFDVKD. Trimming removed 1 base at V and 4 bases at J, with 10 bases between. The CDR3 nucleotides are TGTGCCACCAGTGATTTCGGAGGGGGTTACAATGAGCAGTTCTTC. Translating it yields CATSDFGGGYNEQFF.

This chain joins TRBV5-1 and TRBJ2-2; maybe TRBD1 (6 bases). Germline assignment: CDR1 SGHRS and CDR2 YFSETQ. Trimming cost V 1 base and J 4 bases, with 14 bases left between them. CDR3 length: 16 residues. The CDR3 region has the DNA TGCGCCAGCAGCTTGCAGGGGATTATCGGCACCGGGGAGCTGTTTTTT. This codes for CASSLQGIIGTGELFF. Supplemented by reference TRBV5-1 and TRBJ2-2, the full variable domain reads KAGVTQTPRYLIKTRGQQVTLSCSPISGHRSVSWYQQTPGQGLQFLFEYFSETQRNKGNFPGRFSGRQFSNSRSEMNVSTLELGDSALYLCASSLQGIIGTGELFFGEGSRLTVL.

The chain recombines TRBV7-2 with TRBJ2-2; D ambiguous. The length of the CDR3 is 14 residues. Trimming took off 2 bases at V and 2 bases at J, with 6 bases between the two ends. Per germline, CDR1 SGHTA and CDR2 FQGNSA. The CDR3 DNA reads TGTGCCAGCAGCTTATGGCTCAACACCGGGGAGCTGTTTTTT. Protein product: CASSLWLNTGELFF.

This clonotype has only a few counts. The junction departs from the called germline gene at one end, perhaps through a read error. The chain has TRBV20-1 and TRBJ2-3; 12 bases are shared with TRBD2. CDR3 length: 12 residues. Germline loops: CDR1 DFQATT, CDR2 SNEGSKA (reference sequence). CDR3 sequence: CSTSGRTDTQYF. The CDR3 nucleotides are TGCAGTACTAGCGGGAGGACAGATACGCAGTATTTT.

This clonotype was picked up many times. The CDR3 DNA reads TGCGCCAGCAGCTTGTCAGCCCAGGGGGCGTCCGGGGAGCTGTTTTTT. Its protein is CASSLSAQGASGELFF. The V and J genes are TRBV5-1 and TRBJ2-2, with 8 bases that match TRBD1. J lost 6 bases, V lost 1 base, and 8 bases had no gene match. Germline V gives CDR1 SGHRS, CDR2 YFSETQ. The CDR3 is 16 amino acids. The whole variable domain, filled in from reference TRBV5-1 and TRBJ2-2, reads KAGVTQTPRYLIKTRGQQVTLSCSPISGHRSVSWYQQTPGQGLQFLFEYFSETQRNKGNFPGRFSGRQFSNSRSEMNVSTLELGDSALYLCASSLSAQGASGELFFGEGSRLTVL.

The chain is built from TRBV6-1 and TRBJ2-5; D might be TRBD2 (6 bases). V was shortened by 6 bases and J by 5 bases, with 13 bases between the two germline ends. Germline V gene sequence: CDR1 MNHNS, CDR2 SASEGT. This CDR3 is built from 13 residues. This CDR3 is CASRTPGVETQYF. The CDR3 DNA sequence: TGTGCCAGCAGGACCCCGGGGGTGGAGACCCAGTACTTC.

The CDR3 coding sequence is TGTGCCAGCAGTCGCGGACCGCTTCGCGACGAGCAGTACTTC. Translating gives CASSRGPLRDEQYF. The gene calls are TRBV6-1 and TRBJ2-7; D is uncertain. The CDR3 is 14 residues long. V gave up 5 bases and J gave up 5 bases, with 16 bases separating them. CDR1 and CDR2 from the germline V gene are MNHNS and SASEGT.

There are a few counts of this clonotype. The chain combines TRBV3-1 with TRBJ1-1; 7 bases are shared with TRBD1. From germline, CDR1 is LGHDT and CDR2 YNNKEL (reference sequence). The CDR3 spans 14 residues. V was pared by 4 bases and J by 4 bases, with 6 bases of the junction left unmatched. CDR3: CASSPQGGFTEAFF. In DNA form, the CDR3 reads TGTGCCAGCAGCCCGCAGGGGGGATTCACTGAAGCTTTCTTT.

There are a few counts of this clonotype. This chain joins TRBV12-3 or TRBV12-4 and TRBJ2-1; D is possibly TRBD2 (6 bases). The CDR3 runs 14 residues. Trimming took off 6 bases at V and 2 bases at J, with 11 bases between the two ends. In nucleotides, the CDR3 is TGTGCCAGCAGGGCGGCGGGGACCTACAATGAGCAGTTCTTC. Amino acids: CASRAAGTYNEQFF.

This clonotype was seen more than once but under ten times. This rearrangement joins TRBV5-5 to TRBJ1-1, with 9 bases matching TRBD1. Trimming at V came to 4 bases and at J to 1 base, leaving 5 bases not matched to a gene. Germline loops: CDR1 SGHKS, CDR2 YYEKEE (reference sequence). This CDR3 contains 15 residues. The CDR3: CASSRGQGRNTEAFF. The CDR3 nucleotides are TGTGCCAGCAGCCGCGGACAGGGGAGGAACACTGAAGCTTTCTTT.

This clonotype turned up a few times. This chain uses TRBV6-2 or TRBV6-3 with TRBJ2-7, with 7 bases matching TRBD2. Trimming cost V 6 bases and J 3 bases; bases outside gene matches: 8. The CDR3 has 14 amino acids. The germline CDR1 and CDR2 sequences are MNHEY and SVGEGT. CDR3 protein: CASSPERDVYEQYF. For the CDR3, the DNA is TGTGCCAGCAGCCCCGAGCGGGACGTCTACGAGCAGTACTTC.

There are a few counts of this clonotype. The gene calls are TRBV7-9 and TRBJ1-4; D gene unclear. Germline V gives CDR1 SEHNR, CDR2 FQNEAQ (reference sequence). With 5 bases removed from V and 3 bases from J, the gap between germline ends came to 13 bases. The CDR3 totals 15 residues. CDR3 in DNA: TGTGCCAGCAGCCCCCTGGTAGCGTCTAATGAAAAACTGTTTTTT. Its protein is CASSPLVASNEKLFF. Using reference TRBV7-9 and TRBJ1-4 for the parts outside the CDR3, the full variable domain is DTGVSQNPRHKITKRGQNVTFRCDPISEHNRLYWYRQTLGQGPEFLTYFQNEAQLEKSRLLSDRFSAERPKGSFSTLEIQRTEQGDSAMYLCASSPLVASNEKLFFGSGTQLSVL.

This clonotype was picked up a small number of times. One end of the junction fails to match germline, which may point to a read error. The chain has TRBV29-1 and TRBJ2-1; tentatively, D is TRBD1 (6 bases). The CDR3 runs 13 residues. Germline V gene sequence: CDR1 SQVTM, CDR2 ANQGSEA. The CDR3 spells CSVESTGYSEQFF. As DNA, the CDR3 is TGCAGCGTTGAATCTACAGGGTACAGTGAGCAGTTCTTC.

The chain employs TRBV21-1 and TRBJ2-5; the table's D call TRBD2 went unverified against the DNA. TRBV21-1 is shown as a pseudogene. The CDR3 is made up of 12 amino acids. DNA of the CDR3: TGTGCCAGCGGACTAATGGGGCCGACCCAGTACTTC. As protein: CASGLMGPTQYF.

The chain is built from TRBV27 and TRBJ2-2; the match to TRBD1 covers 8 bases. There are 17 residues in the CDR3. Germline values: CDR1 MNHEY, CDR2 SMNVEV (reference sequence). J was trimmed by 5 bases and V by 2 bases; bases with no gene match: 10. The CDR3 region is CASSLDRGQAGTGELFF. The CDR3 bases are TGTGCCAGCAGTTTAGATCGGGGACAGGCCGGTACCGGGGAGCTGTTTTTT.

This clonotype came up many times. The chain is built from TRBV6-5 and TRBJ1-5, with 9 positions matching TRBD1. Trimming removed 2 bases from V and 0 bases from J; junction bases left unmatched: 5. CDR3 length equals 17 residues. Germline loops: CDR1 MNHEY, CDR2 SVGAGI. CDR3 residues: CASSYGQGTDSNQPQHF. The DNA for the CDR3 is TGTGCCAGCAGTTACGGACAGGGGACCGATAGCAATCAGCCCCAGCATTTT.

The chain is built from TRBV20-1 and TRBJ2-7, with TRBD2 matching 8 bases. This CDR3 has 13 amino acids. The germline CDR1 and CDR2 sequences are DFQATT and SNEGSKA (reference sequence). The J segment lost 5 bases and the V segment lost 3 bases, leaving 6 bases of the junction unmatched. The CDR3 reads CSASTGGRDEQYF. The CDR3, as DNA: TGCAGTGCTAGTACGGGAGGGCGGGACGAGCAGTACTTC.

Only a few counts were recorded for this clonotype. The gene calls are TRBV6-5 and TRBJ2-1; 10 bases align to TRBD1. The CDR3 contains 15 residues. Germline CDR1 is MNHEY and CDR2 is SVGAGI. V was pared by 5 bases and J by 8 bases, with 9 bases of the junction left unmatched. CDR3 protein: CASSNGQGVVDEQFF. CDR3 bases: TGTGCCAGCAGTAACGGACAGGGGGTCGTCGATGAGCAGTTCTTC.

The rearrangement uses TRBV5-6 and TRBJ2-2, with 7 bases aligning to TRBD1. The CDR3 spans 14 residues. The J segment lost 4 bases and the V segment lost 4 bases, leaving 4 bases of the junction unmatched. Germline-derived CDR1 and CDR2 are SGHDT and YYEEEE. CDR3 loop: CASSRGQFTGELFF. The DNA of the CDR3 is TGTGCCAGCAGCCGGGGACAGTTCACCGGGGAGCTGTTTTTT.

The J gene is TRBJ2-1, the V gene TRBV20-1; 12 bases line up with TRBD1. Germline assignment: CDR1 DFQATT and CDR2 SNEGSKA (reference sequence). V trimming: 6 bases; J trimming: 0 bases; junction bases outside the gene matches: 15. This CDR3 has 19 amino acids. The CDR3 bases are TGCAGTGCGCAAAGCCGGGACAGGGGGCAGGGGGGCTCCTACAATGAGCAGTTCTTC. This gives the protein CSAQSRDRGQGGSYNEQFF.

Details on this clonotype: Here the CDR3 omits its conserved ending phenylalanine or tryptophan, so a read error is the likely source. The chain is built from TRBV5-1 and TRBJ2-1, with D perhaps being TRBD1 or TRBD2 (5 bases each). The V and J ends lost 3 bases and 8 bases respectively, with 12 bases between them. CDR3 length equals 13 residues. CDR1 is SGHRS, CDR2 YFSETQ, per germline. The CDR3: CASSWNGDHEQFS. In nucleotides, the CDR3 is TGCGCCAGCAGCTGGAATGGGGACCATGAGCAGTTCTCC.

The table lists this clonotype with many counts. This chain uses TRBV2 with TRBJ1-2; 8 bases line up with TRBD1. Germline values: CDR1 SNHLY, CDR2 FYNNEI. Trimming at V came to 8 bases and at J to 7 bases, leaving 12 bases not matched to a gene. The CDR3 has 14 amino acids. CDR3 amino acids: CASRLTGTGGGYTF. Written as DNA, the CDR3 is TGTGCCAGCCGTCTTACCGGGACAGGAGGTGGCTACACCTTC. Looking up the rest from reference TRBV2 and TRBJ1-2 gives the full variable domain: EPEVTQTPSHQVTQMGQEVILRCVPISNHLYFYWYRQILGQKVEFLVSFYNNEISEKSEIFDDQFSVERPDGSNFTLKIRSTKLEDSAMYFCASRLTGTGGGYTFGSGTRLTVV.

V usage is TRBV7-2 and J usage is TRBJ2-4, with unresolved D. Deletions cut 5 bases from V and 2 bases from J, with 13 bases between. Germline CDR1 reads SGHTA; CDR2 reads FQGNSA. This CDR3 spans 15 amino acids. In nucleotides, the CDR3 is TGTGCCAGCAGCCTTGCATGGGTTCCCAAAAACATTCAGTACTTC. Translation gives CASSLAWVPKNIQYF.